This T cell receptor (beta chain) was profiled in a study of tumor-infiltrating lymphocytes in primary liver carcinoma. Study as a whole: There were roughly 3.5 to 7.5 million productive TCRbeta reads per sample, a yield similar across tissue types. Study-level points and caveats: Only about 7.5-25% of top clones appeared in all five tumor regions.

Unsorted bulk tissue, about 18-32 mg of it, served as the source for co-extraction of RNA and DNA. Sampling of each tumor involved five separate regions. Worth noting for this clonotype: Its antigen is unidentified. Mismatch with germline at one junction end may stem from a read error.

A primer matching the constant region was used to make TCR beta cDNA from 500 to 650 ng of total RNA. Three-round nested multiplex PCR performed with slightly modified ARM-PCR produced the TCR beta libraries. From the multiplex PCR reads, TCRdb called clonotypes with MiXCR, one entry per CDR3 protein. The table shows approximately 54,000 distinct CDR3 sequences, with over 65% occurring only once. The sequenced material came from liver tumor tissue from sampling region 2. As to subset: tumor region T2, inferior pole. This receptor was identified in a man aged 40-55 years with primary liver carcinoma and hepatitis B virus infection.

CDR3 sequence reads: CSVDGLQKTQYF. The CDR3 DNA sequence: TGCAGCGTTGACGGACTCCAAAAGACCCAGTACTTT. The chain carries TRBV29-1 and TRBJ2-5; possibly TRBD2 for D (5 bases). The CDR3 covers 12 residues. Germline loops: CDR1 SQVTM, CDR2 ANQGSEA. Based on the CDR3 plus reference TRBV29-1 and TRBJ2-5, the full variable domain is SAVISQKPSRDICQRGTSLTIQCQVDSQVTMMFWYRQQPGQSLTLIATANQGSEATYESGFVIDKFPISRPNLTFSTLTVSNMSPEDSSIYLCSVDGLQKTQYFGPGTRLLVL.